This T cell receptor (beta chain) was retrieved from a study of blood T cell repertoires in COVID-19. Study context: The United States, Italy and Spain were the sources of the acute and convalescent COVID-19 samples. The analysed material was cDNA or gDNA that came from T cells, B-cell-depleted T cells, or PBMCs.

Data came from immunoSEQ multiplex PCR; TCRdb stores just in-frame clones and leaves some out. The repertoire holds about 120,000 clones, with more than 75% as singletons. The TCR sequence derives from a man aged 55 to 69 with acute or convalescent COVID-19. Specimen: peripheral blood.

The CDR3 region is CASSSRTSPTNEKLFF. CDR3 DNA sequence: TGTGCCAGCAGTTCCCGGACTTCTCCAACTAATGAAAAACTGTTTTTT. This rearrangement joins TRBV28 to TRBJ1-4; D unresolved. The V end lost 4 bases, the J end lost 0 bases, and 12 bases lay between the germline ends. Germline V gene data show CDR1 as MDHEN and CDR2 as SYDVKM. The CDR3 sequence is 16 residues long.